The 10 T cell receptor beta chains given below trace back to one sample, sequenced in a study of OX40 agonist ivuxolimab in advanced cancers. TCRdb's copy holds only in-frame clones and misses some; the assay was immunoSEQ multiplex PCR. The data contain fewer than 80,000 clones, under 90% of them seen just once; the ten biggest clones take up 5% to 6.5%. The material was CD4+ or CD8+ T cells sorted from blood, obtained in a trial of the OX40 agonist ivuxolimab. The receptors were sampled from an adult with an advanced solid tumor such as melanoma, head and neck, liver or kidney cancer.

The DNA for the CDR3 is TGTGCCAGCAGCTTCTGGGATGGAAACACCATATATTTT. It yields the protein CASSFWDGNTIYF. V gene TRBV7-9 combines with J gene TRBJ1-3; D uncertain. From germline, CDR1 is SEHNR and CDR2 FQNEAQ (reference sequence). Trimming removed 3 bases at V and 3 bases at J, with 6 bases between. This CDR3 is 13 amino acids long.

The J gene is TRBJ1-1, the V gene TRBV2; no firm D call. Trimming stripped 4 bases from V and 1 base from J, with 7 bases between. CDR1 and CDR2 (germline): SNHLY, FYNNEI. The CDR3 consists of 13 residues. CDR3 sequence reads: CASSVERNTEAFF. The CDR3 DNA sequence: TGTGCCAGCAGTGTCGAAAGGAACACTGAAGCTTTCTTT.

In regard to this clone: Germline is not matched at one junction end, which may reflect a read error. Other DNA variants within this sample encode the same CDR3. V usage is TRBV27 and J usage is TRBJ2-7, with 9 bases lining up with TRBD2. The CDR3 is made up of 13 amino acids. Per the germline V gene, CDR1 is MNHEY and CDR2 is SMNVEV (reference sequence). The CDR3 protein is CASSLAGVYEQYF. CDR3 bases: TGCGCCAGCAGTTTAGCGGGAGTTTACGAGCAGTACTTC.

The chain recombines TRBV11-2 with TRBJ2-5, with 7 bases lining up with TRBD1. V dropped 4 bases and J dropped 2; count of bases not matched to a gene: 10. The CDR3 totals 16 residues. The V gene's germline CDR1 is SGHAT and CDR2 FQNNGV. CDR3 coding DNA: TGTGCCAGCAGCTGGTGGGACAGACTCCTACAAGAGACCCAGTACTTC. As protein: CASSWWDRLLQETQYF.

The chain employs TRBV4-3 and TRBJ2-2; 10 positions agree with TRBD2. Trimming removed 2 bases from V and 1 base from J; junction bases left unmatched: 4. CDR3 length: 17 residues. Germline CDR1 is LGHNA and CDR2 is YSLEER. The CDR3 coding sequence is TGCGCCAGCAGCCAATTAGGACTAGCGGAGAACACCGGGGAGCTGTTTTTT. This sequence encodes CASSQLGLAENTGELFF.

This clone appeared once. This sequence joins TRBV30 and TRBJ2-7; perhaps TRBD1 as D (5 bases). Germline lookup yields CDR1 GTSNPN and CDR2 SVGIG (reference sequence). This CDR3 spans 15 amino acids. V shed 0 bases and J shed 0 bases, with 12 bases lying between them. CDR3 coding DNA: TGTGCCTGGAGTGTCGGCAGGGTACTCTCCTACGAGCAGTACTTC. It codes for CAWSVGRVLSYEQYF.

This chain joins TRBV7-8 and TRBJ2-7; 7 bases match TRBD1. In germline, CDR1 is SGHVS, CDR2 FQNEAQ. V lost 6 bases, J lost 4 bases, and 12 bases stayed unmatched. There are 15 residues in the CDR3. CDR3 in amino acids: CASSNRGHKGYEQYF. CDR3 nucleotide sequence: TGTGCCAGCAGTAACAGGGGACATAAGGGATACGAGCAGTACTTC. Full variable domain (missing parts from reference TRBV7-8 and TRBJ2-7): GAGVSQSPRYKVAKRGQDVALRCDPISGHVSLFWYQQALGQGPEFLTYFQNEAQLDKSGLPSDRFFAERPEGSVSTLKIQRTQQEDSAVYLCASSNRGHKGYEQYFGPGTRLTVT.

V usage is TRBV27 and J usage is TRBJ2-3, with a tentative D call TRBD1 (5 bases). The V end was cut by 7 bases, the J end by 2 bases, with 10 bases between. This CDR3 has 13 amino acids. Per germline, CDR1 MNHEY and CDR2 SMNVEV (reference sequence). The CDR3 here is CASKGWNTDTQYF. In nucleotides, the CDR3 is TGTGCCAGCAAGGGGTGGAACACAGATACGCAGTATTTT.

The CDR3 loop is CASSSSLEYGYTF. CDR3 sequence (DNA): TGTGCCAGCAGCTCGTCCCTGGAATATGGCTACACCTTC. V and J are TRBV7-2 and TRBJ1-2; D remains ambiguous. The germline V gene encodes CDR1 SGHTA and CDR2 FQGNSA. The CDR3 loop spans 13 amino acids. V was shortened by 4 bases and J by 5 bases, with 11 bases between the two germline ends. Looking up the rest from reference TRBV7-2 and TRBJ1-2 gives the full variable domain: GAGVSQSPSNKVTEKGKDVELRCDPISGHTALYWYRQSLGQGLEFLIYFQGNSAPDKSGLPSDRFSAERTGGSVSTLTIQRTQQEDSAVYLCASSSSLEYGYTFGSGTRLTVV.

V gene TRBV7-2 combines with J gene TRBJ2-2; a weak D match, TRBD2 (6 bases). Trimming cost V 0 bases and J 7 bases, with 9 bases left between them. The V gene's germline CDR1 is SGHTA and CDR2 FQGNSA. This CDR3 spans 14 amino acids. The CDR3 DNA is TGTGCCAGCAGCTTAGCGCGACTAGTCGGGGAGCTGTTTTTT. Translation: CASSLARLVGELFF.